This T cell receptor beta chain was recovered during a study of human T cells and chemical hapten exposure. On the study more broadly: The sensitizing agent was 2% DPC, placed on about 2 cm by about 2 cm of upper inner arm skin.

The CDR3 spans 15 residues. Trimming cost V 2 bases and J 1 base; bases outside gene matches: 3. CDR1 and CDR2 (germline): MNHEY, SVGAGI. Indicated time point: patch test 1, 2 weeks after DPC sensitization. Specified treatment: therapeutic diphenylcyclopropenone sensitization with weekly scalp DPC. Each patch test followed a blood draw. This clonotype turned up a few times. TCRdb used MiXCR to reprocess the RACE reads, holding one entry per CDR3 protein. The sample yields 80,000 to 95,000 distinct CDR3 sequences, 9.5% to 12% seen once. This TCR was sampled from a woman between 50 and 59 years old with alopecia areata. Some clones in this sample may be carry-over from other donors' samples. This chain uses TRBV6-5 with TRBJ1-2, with TRBD1 matching over 8 bases. The sample here was whole blood, taken in connection with sensitization to the hapten diphenylcyclopropenone (DPC). The CDR3, as DNA: TGTGCCAGCAGTTACGGGGACAGGCGTAACTATGGCTACACCTTC. It codes for CASSYGDRRNYGYTF.